This record covers a single TCR beta chain. What it binds is unknown. Amplification used 60 Vbeta primers and 13 Jbeta primers. The assay was immunoSEQ multiplex PCR, and TCRdb's table has in-frame clones only and misses some. This table lists 130,000 or so clones. Germline V lookup: CDR1 SGHTA, CDR2 FQGNSA. The CDR3 loop spans 15 amino acids. The ends lost 3 bases at V and 3 bases at J; junction bases unmatched: 6. Donors in the study were healthy people who gave bone marrow. This sample was included in a study of cytomegalovirus exposure and HLA in healthy donors. Study-level results: In a later analysis, donors in an Asian-associated ancestry cluster reportedly had fewer N-insertions in productive TCRs than the cohort mean. A list of roughly 180 TCR beta chains associated with cytomegalovirus was given.

The rearrangement uses TRBV7-2 and TRBJ2-3, with TRBD1 matching over 7 bases. This sequence was found in a woman between 35 and 50 years old in good health and CMV-seronegative. The sample comprised PBMCs. The CDR3 loop is CASSFDRARTDTQYF. The CDR3 DNA reads as TGTGCCAGCAGCTTCGACAGGGCGAGGACAGATACGCAGTATTTT. Filled out from reference TRBV7-2 and TRBJ2-3, the complete variable domain reads GAGVSQSPSNKVTEKGKDVELRCDPISGHTALYWYRQSLGQGLEFLIYFQGNSAPDKSGLPSDRFSAERTGGSVSTLTIQRTQQEDSAVYLCASSFDRARTDTQYFGPGTRLTVL.